A selection of T cell receptor beta chains follows, all from one sample in a study of OX40 agonist ivuxolimab in advanced cancers. Repertoires were generated with immunoSEQ multiplex PCR, while TCRdb's copy carries only in-frame clones and drops some. Found here are tens of thousands of clones, nearly 90% of them singletons; the top ten hold 0.15% to 0.2%. The input for sequencing was CD4+ or CD8+ T cells sorted from blood, taken in a trial of the OX40 agonist ivuxolimab. These receptors were collected from an adult with an advanced solid tumor such as melanoma, head and neck, liver or kidney cancer. The CDR3 runs from the conserved cysteine through the conserved F or W.

V gene,J gene,CDR3 protein
TRBV19,TRBJ1-5,CASSWDSANQPQHF
TRBV5-4,TRBJ2-6,CASSLGGSGANVLTF
TRBV4-2,TRBJ1-6,CASSQDPRNSPLHF
TRBV7-2,TRBJ2-3,CASRPDRGGDTQYF
TRBV27,TRBJ1-5,CASSTNPRSGQPQHF
TRBV6-1,TRBJ2-2,CASSRDRVMAGELFF
TRBV4-2,TRBJ1-1,CASSQGRLTTEAFF
TRBV18,TRBJ2-5,CASSLQAQETQYF
TRBV9,TRBJ1-4,CASSTTGTVLEKLFF
TRBV6-1,TRBJ1-1,CASSEKGGAGLAFF
TRBV28,TRBJ2-7,CASSITGAEQYF
TRBV9,TRBJ1-2,CASSPRTGGYTF
TRBV4-3,TRBJ1-2,CASSPPGQTFHGYTF
TRBV20-1,TRBJ1-4,CSADGGKLFF
TRBV7-9,TRBJ1-5,CASSLGTGTNQPQHF
TRBV9,TRBJ1-3,CASGGQGRSGNTIYF
TRBV9,TRBJ1-5,CASSPGLEQGGPGQPQHF
TRBV5-1,TRBJ2-1,CASSLTSGAYNEQFF
TRBV18,TRBJ2-2,CASSPFSTANTGELFF
TRBV12-5,TRBJ2-2,CASARGTGVNTGELFF
TRBV6-1,TRBJ2-7,CASSEAAPPSYEQYF
TRBV9,TRBJ2-5,CASSVVGGVQETQYF
TRBV6-1,TRBJ2-7,CASSNTGGGYEQYF
TRBV18,TRBJ2-5,CASSPSSPRETQYF
TRBV28,TRBJ1-2,CASARDRVYGYTF
TRBV7-9,TRBJ2-5,CASSLGLAQETQYF
TRBV2,TRBJ2-3,CASSKVTGVGDTQYF
TRBV7-2,TRBJ2-3,CASSLLLATDTQYF
TRBV6-1,TRBJ1-5,CASSGGYQPQHF
TRBV6-5,TRBJ2-1,CASSQRRGEQFF
TRBV7-8,TRBJ2-7,CASSSPWGGLSYEQYF
TRBV18,TRBJ2-7,CASSLIGQGEKYEQYF
TRBV5-1,TRBJ2-3,CASSSPSGSTDTQYF
TRBV25-1,TRBJ2-1,CASSELDDRAHNEQFF
TRBV10-3,TRBJ2-7,CAISTRQGEYEQYF
TRBV6-1,TRBJ1-3,CASSYTGVGNTIYF
TRBV11-3,TRBJ1-1,CASSEGAVHTEAFF